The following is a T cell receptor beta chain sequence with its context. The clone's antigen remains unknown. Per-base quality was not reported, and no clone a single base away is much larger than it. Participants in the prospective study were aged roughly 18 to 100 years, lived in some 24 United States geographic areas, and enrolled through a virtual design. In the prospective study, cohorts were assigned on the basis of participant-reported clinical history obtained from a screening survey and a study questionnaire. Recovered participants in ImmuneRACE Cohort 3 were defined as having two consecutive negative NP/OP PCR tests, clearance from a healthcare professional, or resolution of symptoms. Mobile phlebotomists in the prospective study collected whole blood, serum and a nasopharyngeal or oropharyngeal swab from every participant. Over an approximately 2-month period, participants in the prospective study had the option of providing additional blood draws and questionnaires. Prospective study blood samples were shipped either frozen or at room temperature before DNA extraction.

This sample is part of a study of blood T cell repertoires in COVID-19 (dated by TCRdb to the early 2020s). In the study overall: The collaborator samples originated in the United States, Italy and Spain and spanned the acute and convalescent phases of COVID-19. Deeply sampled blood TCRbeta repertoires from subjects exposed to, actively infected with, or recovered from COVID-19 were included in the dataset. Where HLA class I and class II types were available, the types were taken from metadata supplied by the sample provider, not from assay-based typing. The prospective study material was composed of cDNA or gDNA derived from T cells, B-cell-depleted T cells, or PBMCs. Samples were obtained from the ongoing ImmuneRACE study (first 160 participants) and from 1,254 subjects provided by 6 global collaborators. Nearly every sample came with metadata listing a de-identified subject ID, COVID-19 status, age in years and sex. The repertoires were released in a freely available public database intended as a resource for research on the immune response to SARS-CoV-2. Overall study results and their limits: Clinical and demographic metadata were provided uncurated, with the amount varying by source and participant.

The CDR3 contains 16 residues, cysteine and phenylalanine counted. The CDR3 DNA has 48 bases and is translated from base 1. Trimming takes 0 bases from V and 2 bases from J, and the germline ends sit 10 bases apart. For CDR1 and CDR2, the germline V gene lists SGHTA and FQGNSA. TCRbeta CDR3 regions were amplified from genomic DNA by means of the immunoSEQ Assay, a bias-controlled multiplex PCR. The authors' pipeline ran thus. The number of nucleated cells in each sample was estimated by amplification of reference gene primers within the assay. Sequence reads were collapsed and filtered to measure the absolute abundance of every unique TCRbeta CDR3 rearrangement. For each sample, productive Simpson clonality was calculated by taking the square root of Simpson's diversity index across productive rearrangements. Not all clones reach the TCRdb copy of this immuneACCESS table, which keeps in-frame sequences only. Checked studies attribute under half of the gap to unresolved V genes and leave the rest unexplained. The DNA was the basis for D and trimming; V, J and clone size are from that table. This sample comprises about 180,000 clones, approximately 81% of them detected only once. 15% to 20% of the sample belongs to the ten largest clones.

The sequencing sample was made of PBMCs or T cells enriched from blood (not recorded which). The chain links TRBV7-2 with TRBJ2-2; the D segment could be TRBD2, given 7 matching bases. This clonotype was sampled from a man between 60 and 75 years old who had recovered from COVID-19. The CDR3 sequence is CASSLAGGANTGELFF. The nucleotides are TGTGCCAGCAGCTTAGCTGGGGGGGCAAACACCGGGGAGCTGTTTTTT.